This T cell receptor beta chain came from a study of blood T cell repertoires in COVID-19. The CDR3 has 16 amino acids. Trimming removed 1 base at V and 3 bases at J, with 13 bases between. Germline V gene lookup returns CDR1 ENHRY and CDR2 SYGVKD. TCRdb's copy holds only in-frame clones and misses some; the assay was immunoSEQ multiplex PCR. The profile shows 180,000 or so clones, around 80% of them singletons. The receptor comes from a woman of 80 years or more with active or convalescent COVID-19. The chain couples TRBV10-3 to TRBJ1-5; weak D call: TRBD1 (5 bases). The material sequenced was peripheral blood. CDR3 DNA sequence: TGTGCCATCAGTGAGTTAGGCAGGGCTACCAATCAGCCCCAGCATTTT. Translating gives CAISELGRATNQPQHF.